This T cell receptor beta chain was identified in a study of response to subunit inactivated influenza vaccine. This clonotype was recorded many times. The CDR3 length is 13 residues. V lost 5 bases to trimming and J lost 7 bases, with 11 bases between them. The V gene's germline CDR1 is SGHDN and CDR2 FVKESK. TCRdb independently ran MiXCR on the RT-PCR reads; one entry per CDR3 protein. The table has under 750,000 distinct CDR3 sequences, 12% seen once. This sample comprised PBMCs from blood, obtained on the day of vaccination. This sequence originates from a man aged 45-65 years who received an inactivated influenza vaccine. The chain carries TRBV14 and TRBJ2-2; possibly TRBD2 for D (5 bases). CDR3 region: CASSEGWNGELFF. The DNA of the CDR3 is TGTGCCAGCAGCGAGGGATGGAACGGGGAGCTGTTTTTT. Drawing the rest from reference TRBV14 and TRBJ2-2, the complete variable domain is EAGVTQFPSHSVIEKGQTVTLRCDPISGHDNLYWYRRVMGKEIKFLLHFVKESKQDESGMPNNRFLAERTGGTYSTLKVQPAELEDSGVYFCASSEGWNGELFFGEGSRLTVL.